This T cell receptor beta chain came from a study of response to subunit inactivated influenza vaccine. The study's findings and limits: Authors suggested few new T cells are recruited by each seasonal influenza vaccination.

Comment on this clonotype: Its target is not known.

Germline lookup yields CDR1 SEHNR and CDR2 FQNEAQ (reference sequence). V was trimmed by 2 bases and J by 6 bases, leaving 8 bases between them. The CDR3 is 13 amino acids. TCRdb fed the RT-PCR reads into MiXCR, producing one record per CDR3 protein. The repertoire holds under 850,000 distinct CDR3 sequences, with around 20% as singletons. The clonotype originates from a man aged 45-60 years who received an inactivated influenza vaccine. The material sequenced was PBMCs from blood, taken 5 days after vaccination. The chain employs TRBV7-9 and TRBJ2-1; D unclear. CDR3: CASSLLSVNEQFF. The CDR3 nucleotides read TGTGCCAGCAGCTTATTGAGTGTCAATGAGCAGTTCTTC.